This is a list of T cell receptor beta chains from one sample in a study of blood T cell repertoires in COVID-19. Assay used: immunoSEQ multiplex PCR; TCRdb lists only in-frame clones, some missing. The sample lists tens of thousands of clones; 70% to 85% were seen once. The sequencing sample was made of peripheral blood. All receptors come from a woman in her sixties or seventies with acute or convalescent COVID-19. Each CDR3 is given with its conserved first and last residue. A D gene is named only where the DNA matches it firmly. Expanded clones get a size class; other rows say once, few or many, or leave the size out.

size: -; length: 14; D: -; J: TRBJ1-2; V: TRBV13; CDR3: CASSHGRSDYGYTF; DNA: TGTGCCAGCAGCCACGGGAGGTCGGACTATGGCTACACCTTC
size: once; length: 11; D: -; J: TRBJ2-1; V: TRBV12-3/TRBV12-4; CDR3: CASSRVNEQFF; DNA: TGTGCCAGCAGCCGGGTCAATGAGCAGTTCTTC
size: -; length: 11; D: -; J: TRBJ1-1; V: TRBV24-1; CDR3: CATSEGLRAFF; DNA: TGTGCCACCAGTGAAGGATTGCGGGCTTTCTTT
size: few; length: 14; D: -; J: TRBJ1-6; V: TRBV30; CDR3: CAWSGPGDNSPLHF; DNA: TGTGCCTGGAGTGGTCCAGGGGATAATTCACCCCTCCACTTT
size: -; length: 14; D: -; J: TRBJ2-2; V: TRBV29-1; CDR3: CSVALSGEAGELFF; DNA: TGCAGCGTTGCCCTTTCAGGGGAAGCCGGGGAGCTGTTTTTT
size: few; length: 14; D: TRBD1; J: TRBJ1-2; V: TRBV5-6; CDR3: CASSLRDRGFGYTF; DNA: TGTGCCAGCAGCCTTCGGGACAGGGGCTTCGGCTACACCTTC
size: -; length: 16; D: -; J: TRBJ1-6; V: TRBV30; CDR3: CACHPSRSSYNSPLHF; DNA: TGTGCCTGCCACCCTTCGCGGAGCTCCTATAATTCACCCCTCCACTTT
size: -; length: 13; D: -; J: TRBJ1-1; V: TRBV18; CDR3: CASCTGMNTEAFF; DNA: TGTGCCAGCTGTACAGGGATGAACACTGAAGCTTTCTTT
size: -; length: 13; D: -; J: TRBJ1-2; V: TRBV4-2; CDR3: CASSLRLDYGYTF; DNA: TGTGCCAGCAGCCTCAGACTCGACTATGGCTACACCTTC
size: -; length: 16; D: -; J: TRBJ2-3; V: TRBV5-1; CDR3: CASSPPTDGRTDTQYF; DNA: TGCGCCAGCAGCCCCCCAACGGATGGGCGCACAGATACGCAGTATTTT
size: -; length: 16; D: TRBD2; J: TRBJ2-3; V: TRBV6-6; CDR3: CASSYSMRESTDTQYF; DNA: TGTGCCAGCAGTTACTCGATGCGGGAGAGCACAGATACGCAGTATTTT
size: -; length: 15; D: -; J: TRBJ1-5; V: TRBV6-5; CDR3: CASSYSLTSNQPQHF; DNA: TGTGCCAGCAGTTACTCGCTGACAAGCAATCAGCCCCAGCATTTT
size: -; length: 15; D: -; J: TRBJ1-5; V: TRBV4-2; CDR3: CASSQDWAGFQPQHF; DNA: TGTGCCAGCAGCCAAGATTGGGCGGGGTTTCAGCCCCAGCATTTT
size: -; length: 17; D: -; J: TRBJ1-2; V: TRBV7-8; CDR3: CASSLTSAGMLNYGYTF; DNA: TGTGCCAGCAGCTTAACGTCCGCAGGGATGCTAAACTATGGCTACACCTTC
size: once; length: 15; D: TRBD1; J: TRBJ1-1; V: TRBV5-1; CDR3: CASRVGPGGETEAFF; DNA: TGCGCCAGCAGGGTTGGGCCAGGGGGCGAAACTGAAGCTTTCTTT
size: -; length: 16; D: -; J: TRBJ1-6; V: TRBV6-1; CDR3: CASSEDPTVVLSPLHF; DNA: TGTGCCAGCAGTGAAGACCCGACAGTCGTTTTATCACCCCTCCACTTT
size: -; length: 14; D: TRBD1; J: TRBJ2-1; V: TRBV19; CDR3: CASSPGQRYNEQFF; DNA: TGTGCCAGTAGTCCGGGACAGCGTTACAATGAGCAGTTCTTC
size: once; length: 15; D: TRBD2; J: TRBJ2-5; V: TRBV5-1; CDR3: CASSEGTSGQETQYF; DNA: TGCGCCAGCAGCGAAGGGACTAGCGGTCAAGAGACCCAGTACTTC